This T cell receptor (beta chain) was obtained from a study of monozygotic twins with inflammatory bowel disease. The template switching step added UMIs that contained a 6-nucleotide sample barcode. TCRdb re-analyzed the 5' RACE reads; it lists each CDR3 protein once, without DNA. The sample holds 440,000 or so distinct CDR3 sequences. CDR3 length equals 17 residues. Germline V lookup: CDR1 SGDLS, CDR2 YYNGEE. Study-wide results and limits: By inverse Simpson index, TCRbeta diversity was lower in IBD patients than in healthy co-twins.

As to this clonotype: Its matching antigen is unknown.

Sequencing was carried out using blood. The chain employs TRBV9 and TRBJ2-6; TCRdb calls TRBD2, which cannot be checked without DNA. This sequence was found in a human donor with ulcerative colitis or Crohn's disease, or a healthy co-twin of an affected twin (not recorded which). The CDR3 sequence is CASSTSARVAGANVLTF.